This T cell receptor beta chain emerged from a study of OX40 agonist ivuxolimab in advanced cancers. Study-wide points: Part of the nonresponder group also had normalized T-cell clonal expansion that was low. Which antigen the expanded peripheral T cells recognized is unknown. On average, CD8+ T cells had more expanded clones than CD4+.

There are 16 residues in the CDR3. CDR1 and CDR2 from the germline V gene are MNHNY and SVGAGI (reference sequence). Losses at the gene ends were 0 bases for V and 5 bases for J; bases not matched to a gene: 10. The assay was immunoSEQ multiplex PCR, and TCRdb's table has in-frame clones only and misses some. The sample includes about 20,000 clones, around 82% of them seen just once. In the case of this clone: The antigen is not known.

The rearrangement links TRBV6-6 to TRBJ2-7; TRBD2 matches at 7 bases. Sequencing was performed on CD4+ or CD8+ T cells sorted from blood, taken in a trial of the OX40 agonist ivuxolimab. The clonotype originates from an adult with an advanced solid tumor such as melanoma, head and neck, liver or kidney cancer. This CDR3 reads CASSYSSSGPPNEQYF. CDR3 DNA: TGTGCCAGCAGTTACTCGTCTAGCGGCCCCCCAAACGAGCAGTACTTC.